This T cell receptor beta chain stems from a study of T cell responses to AZD1222 COVID-19 vaccine (dated by TCRdb to about 2021). Study-wide context: AZD1222 recipients given second doses at about 4 weeks or at about 12 weeks were pooled, since spike-specific TCR depth and breadth were not found to differ between the two schedules. Trial participants were enrolled by age into subgroups of 18-55, 56-69 and 70-plus years, and roughly 150, 30 and 60 TCR-sequenced participants, respectively, were included in these subgroups. A total of around 240 trial participants underwent TCR sequencing, of whom roughly 210 received two doses of AZD1222 and about 25 received two doses of the MenACWY control vaccine. Study-wide conclusions, independent of this receptor: Most participants were white British and females outnumbered males, and the authors suggested that clonal diversity may have been underestimated. In the small 56-69-year group, the increase in depth fell short of significance, most likely because of low power. After two AZD1222 doses, spike-specific TCR breadth and depth were significantly higher than at day 0 and than in MenACWY recipients. CD4 TCRs associated with the vaccine covered the entire spike protein, and the dominant responses were in regions 160-218 and 743-854. Conclusions about previously exposed vaccinees are limited because only six or seven AZD1222 recipients were SARS-CoV-2 seropositive at baseline. Because no samples from the day 14 peak response were available, repertoires could be characterized only after the peak T cell response. Epitopes outside the regions mutated in the B.1.351 and B.1.1.7 variants were reportedly recognized by nearly half of the unique spike-specific TCRs.

The CDR3 regions of human TCRbeta chains were subjected to immunosequencing. The authors' analysis ran thus. Repertoire TCRs were matched against a reference library of SARS-CoV-2-specific TCRs generated with the MIRA antigen-specificity platform. Breadth was defined as the fraction of unique TCRs that were SARS-CoV-2-associated. Depth was defined as the fraction of total T cells that were SARS-CoV-2-associated. Using the MIRA data, every spike-specific TCR was mapped to the spike region that the TCR reacted to and assigned to either a CD4 or a CD8 class. Log10-transformed breadth and depth values were compared by one-way ANOVA with Sidak's multiple comparisons tests. Here the immuneACCESS table is served through TCRdb, limited to in-frame sequences with V and J called. Missing clones are a known gap in these copies; in checked studies unresolved V genes cover under half, and the rest lacks a known reason. V and J calls and clone size are given by that table; D and trimming were obtained from the DNA. The sample table contains some 120,000 clones; only one count was recorded for roughly nine tenths of them. 6.5% to 8.5% of the sample is taken by the ten largest.

In regard to this clone: Which antigen it targets is not known. Base-call qualities are not available, and no considerably larger clone is one nucleotide away.

The sample's time point label is to be understood as: baseline before first vaccination. Samples from vaccinated people were obtained from the UK trials COV001 and COV002, which included a single-blind randomized controlled phase 2/3 trial of AZD1222 (ChAdOx1 nCoV-19) in healthy adults. For TCRbeta chain sequencing, PBMC samples from trial participants were taken at day 0 and at day 28 after the second dose. This clonotype was sampled from an adult in good health. The specimen was peripheral blood, collected on day 0 of AZD1222 vaccination.

CDR3 reads: CASTRDAAETQYF. The DNA sequence is as follows: TGTGCCAGCACCCGGGATGCGGCAGAGACCCAGTACTTC. The chain employs TRBV28 and TRBJ2-5; the D gene is perhaps TRBD2, on 5 matching bases. Deletion took 7 bases off V and 4 bases off J, with a span of 13 bases between the germline ends. From the germline V gene, CDR1 is MDHEN and CDR2 is SYDVKM. The CDR3, from cysteine to phenylalanine, totals 13 residues. Only the CDR3 portion is preserved as DNA: 39 bases, with reading frame beginning at the first base.